The T cell receptor (beta chain) described here comes from a study of blood T cell repertoires in COVID-19. Study in general: Samples of COVID-19 (acute and convalescent) were obtained from the United States, Italy and Spain. Sample material is recorded as cDNA or gDNA derived from T cells, B-cell-depleted T cells, or PBMCs.

Original processing methods: The authors estimated nucleated cell counts from reference gene primer amplification. The protocol was immunoSEQ multiplex PCR, while the TCRdb copy is restricted to in-frame clones and leaves out a portion. V and J calls and clone size follow that table, whereas D and trimming were derived from the DNA. The table shows 200,000 to 300,000 clones, with about 89% occurring only once. The TCR originated in a woman in her sixties who had recovered from COVID-19. Source material: peripheral blood.

This CDR3 reads CASSLTDLYGYTF. The DNA for the CDR3 is TGTGCCAGCAGTTTGACAGATCTCTATGGCTACACCTTC. The V and J genes are TRBV6-2 or TRBV6-3 and TRBJ1-2; D is perhaps TRBD1 (5 bases). The V and J ends lost 4 bases and 4 bases respectively, with 10 bases between them. CDR3 length equals 13 residues. The germline gives CDR1 MNHEY, CDR2 SVGEGT.